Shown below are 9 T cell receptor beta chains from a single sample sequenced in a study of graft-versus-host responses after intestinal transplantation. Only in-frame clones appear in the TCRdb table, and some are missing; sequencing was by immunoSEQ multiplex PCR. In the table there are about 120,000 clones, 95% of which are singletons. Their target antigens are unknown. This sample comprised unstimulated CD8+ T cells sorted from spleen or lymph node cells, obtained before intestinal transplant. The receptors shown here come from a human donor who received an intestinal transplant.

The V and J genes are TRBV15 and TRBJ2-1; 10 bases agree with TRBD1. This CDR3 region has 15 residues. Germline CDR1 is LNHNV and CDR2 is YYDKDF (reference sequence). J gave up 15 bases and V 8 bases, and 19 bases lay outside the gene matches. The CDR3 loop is CATLGLSGQGQRRFF. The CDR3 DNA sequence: TGTGCCACCCTCGGGCTTTCGGGACAGGGGCAACGGCGGTTCTTC.

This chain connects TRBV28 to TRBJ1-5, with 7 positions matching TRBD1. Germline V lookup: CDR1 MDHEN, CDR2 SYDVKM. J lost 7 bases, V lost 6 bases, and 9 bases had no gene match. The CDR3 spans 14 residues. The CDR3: CASSLGGGYQPQHF. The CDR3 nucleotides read TGTGCCAGCAGCTTGGGAGGGGGCTACCAGCCCCAGCATTTT. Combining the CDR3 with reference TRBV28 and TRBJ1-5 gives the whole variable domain DVKVTQSSRYLVKRTGEKVFLECVQDMDHENMFWYRQDPGLGLRLIYFSYDVKMKEKGDIPEGYSVSREKKERFSLILESASTNQTSMYLCASSLGGGYQPQHFGDGTRLSIL.

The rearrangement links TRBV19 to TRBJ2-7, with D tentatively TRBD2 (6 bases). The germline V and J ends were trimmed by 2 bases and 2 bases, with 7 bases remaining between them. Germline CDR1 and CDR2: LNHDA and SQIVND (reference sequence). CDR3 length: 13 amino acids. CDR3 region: CASSITGAYEQYF. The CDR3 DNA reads TGTGCCAGTAGTATAACGGGGGCCTACGAGCAGTACTTC.

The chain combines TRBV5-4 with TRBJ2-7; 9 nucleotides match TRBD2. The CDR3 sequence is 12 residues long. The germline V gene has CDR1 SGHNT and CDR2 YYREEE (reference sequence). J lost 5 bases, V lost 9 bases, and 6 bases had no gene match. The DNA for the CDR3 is TGTGCCACCGCGGGGGGGGTCAACGAGCAGTACTTC. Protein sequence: CATAGGVNEQYF.

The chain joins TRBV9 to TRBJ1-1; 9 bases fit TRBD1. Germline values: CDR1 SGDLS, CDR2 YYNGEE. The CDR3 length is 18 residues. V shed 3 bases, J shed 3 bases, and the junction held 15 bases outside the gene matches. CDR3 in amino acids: CASSATPGQGLGDTEAFF. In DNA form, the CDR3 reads TGTGCCAGCAGCGCTACACCGGGACAGGGCTTAGGGGACACTGAAGCTTTCTTT.

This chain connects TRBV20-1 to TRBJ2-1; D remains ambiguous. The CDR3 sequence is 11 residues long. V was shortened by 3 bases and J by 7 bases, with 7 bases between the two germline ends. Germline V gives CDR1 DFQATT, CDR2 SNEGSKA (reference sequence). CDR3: CSASPHNEQFF. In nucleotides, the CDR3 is TGCAGTGCTAGCCCCCATAATGAGCAGTTCTTC.

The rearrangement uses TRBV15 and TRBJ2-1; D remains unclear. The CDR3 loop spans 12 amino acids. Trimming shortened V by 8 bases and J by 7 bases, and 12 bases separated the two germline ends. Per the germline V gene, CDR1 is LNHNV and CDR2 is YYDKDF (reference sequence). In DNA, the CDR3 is TGTGCCACCGACACTGACCGGAATGAGCAGTTCTTC. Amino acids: CATDTDRNEQFF.

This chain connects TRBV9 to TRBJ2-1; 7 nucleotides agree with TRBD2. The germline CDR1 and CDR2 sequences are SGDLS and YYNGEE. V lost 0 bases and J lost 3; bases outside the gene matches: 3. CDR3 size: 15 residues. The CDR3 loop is CASSVGGSLYNEQFF. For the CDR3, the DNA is TGTGCCAGCAGCGTAGGCGGGAGCCTCTACAATGAGCAGTTCTTC.

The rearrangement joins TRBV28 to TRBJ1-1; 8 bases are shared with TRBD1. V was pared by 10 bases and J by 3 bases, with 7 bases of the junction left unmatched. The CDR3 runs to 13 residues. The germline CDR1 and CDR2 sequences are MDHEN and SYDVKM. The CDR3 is CAIAGGADTEAFF. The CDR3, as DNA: TGTGCCATCGCAGGGGGCGCCGACACTGAAGCTTTCTTT.